This TCR beta chain was profiled in a study of PD-1 blockade in classical Hodgkin lymphoma. Repertoires were generated with immunoSEQ multiplex PCR, while TCRdb's copy carries only in-frame clones and drops some. In the table there are roughly 14,000 clones, 55% to 65% of which are singletons. The CDR3 is made up of 15 amino acids. Trimming at V came to 6 bases and at J to 2 bases, leaving 8 bases not matched to a gene. The germline CDR1 and CDR2 sequences are MNHEY and SMNVEV (reference sequence). Patients all relapsed after autologous stem cell transplantation, and there was variation in brentuximab vedotin exposure.

The chain is built from TRBV27 and TRBJ2-3; 7 bases are a match to TRBD2. This specimen was peripheral blood mononuclear cells (PBMCs), taken at baseline. This TCR came from a human donor with classical Hodgkin lymphoma. The CDR3 nucleotides read TGTGCCAGCAGCGCCGTACTAGCGCTCACAGATACGCAGTATTTT. Encoded protein: CASSAVLALTDTQYF.